The T cell receptor (beta chain) described here comes from a study of blood T cell repertoires in COVID-19. On the study more broadly: The United States, Italy and Spain supplied acute and convalescent COVID-19 samples.

Those enrolled in Seattle joined during active infection and were followed longitudinally afterward. As processed by the authors: The authors estimated nucleated cell counts from reference gene primer amplification. Profiled with immunoSEQ multiplex PCR; TCRdb holds only in-frame clones, not every one. V and J calls and clone size follow that table, whereas D and trimming were derived from the DNA. The profile shows 200,000 to 250,000 clones, more than 75% of them singletons. The CDR3 has 13 amino acids. Germline values: CDR1 LGHDT, CDR2 YNNKEL (reference sequence). The V gene lost 4 bases and the J gene lost 5 bases, with 11 bases spanning the gap.

This clonotype was sampled from an elderly woman with COVID-19, enrolled during active disease. The chain employs TRBV3-1 (or the pseudogene TRBV3-2) and TRBJ2-5; D is uncertain. The specimen was peripheral blood. In nucleotides, the CDR3 is TGTGCCAGCAGCCCCTCAGGTGCGGAGACCCAGTACTTC. As protein: CASSPSGAETQYF.